A selection of T cell receptor beta chains follows, all from one sample in a study of blood T cell repertoires in COVID-19. Clones were read by immunoSEQ multiplex PCR, and TCRdb kept only the in-frame ones, dropping some. The top ten clones hold roughly 5.5% of a sample with approximately 240,000 clones, about 83% of them seen once. The sample was peripheral blood. All receptors come from a human donor in a cohort sampled during active COVID-19. Both conserved end residues are part of each CDR3. D genes are given only for firm matches. For some rows the clone size is stated as once, few or many, or as a class when expanded; others skip it.

TRBV15	TRBJ1-6	NA	NA	TGTGCCACCAGCAGAGATCTCCGCCAGGGTAATTCACCCCTCCACTTT	CATSRDLRQGNSPLHF
TRBV28	TRBJ1-6	TRBD1	few	TGTGCCAGCAGTTTATATGGGGGGGACAGGGGTGGGAATTCACCCCTCCACTTT	CASSLYGGDRGGNSPLHF
TRBV30	TRBJ1-2	TRBD1	NA	TGTGCCTGGAGTCAGGGGGCGCGGAGCTATGGCTACACCTTC	CAWSQGARSYGYTF
TRBV10-3	TRBJ2-7	TRBD2	NA	TGTGCCATCAAGGGTAGCGGGACTGACGAGCAGTACTTC	CAIKGSGTDEQYF
TRBV9	TRBJ2-7	NA	NA	TGTGCCAGCAGCGTAGGGCCATCCTACGAGCAGTACTTC	CASSVGPSYEQYF
TRBV6-5	TRBJ1-2	NA	NA	TGTGCCAGCACTCAAAAGGGGAACAGAATTTATGGCTACACCTTC	CASTQKGNRIYGYTF
TRBV30	TRBJ2-7	NA	NA	TGTGCCTGGGGCTTCCAGGGGAGGGCCGAGCAGTACTTC	CAWGFQGRAEQYF
TRBV27	TRBJ2-1	NA	NA	TGTGCCAGCAGTCGATTAGGGAGGGGGGGAGTTCAGACCTCCTACAATGAGCAGTTCTTC	CASSRLGRGGVQTSYNEQFF
TRBV6-5	TRBJ2-2	TRBD1	NA	TGTGCCAGCAGACCACCGACAGGGCCCGCCGGGGAGCTGTTTTTT	CASRPPTGPAGELFF
TRBV9	TRBJ2-6	TRBD1	few	TGTGCCAGCAGCGAGGCCGGGACAGGGACTGGGGCCAACGTCCTGACTTTC	CASSEAGTGTGANVLTF
TRBV5-1	TRBJ2-7	NA	few	TGCGCCAGCAGCTCTTCCTACGAGCAGTACTTC	CASSSSYEQYF
TRBV27	TRBJ1-2	TRBD1	NA	TGTGCCAGCAGTCCACGGCCTTCGGACAGGGGGTCAGGCTACACCTTC	CASSPRPSDRGSGYTF
TRBV5-5	TRBJ2-5	NA	NA	TGTGCCAGCAGCTTGGGCCAAGGTGGGGGGTCGGAGACCCAGTACTTC	CASSLGQGGGSETQYF
TRBV27	TRBJ1-1	NA	NA	TGTGCCAGCAGTTTATATGGGGCAGGGAACACTGAAGCTTTCTTT	CASSLYGAGNTEAFF
TRBV27	TRBJ2-7	NA	few	TGTGCCAGCAGTTTAAGCCTAGCATACGAGCAGTACTTC	CASSLSLAYEQYF
TRBV2	TRBJ1-2	NA	NA	TGTGCCAGCAGCCCCTTGGAGTATGGCTACACCTTC	CASSPLEYGYTF
TRBV19	TRBJ1-3	NA	NA	TGTGCCAGGAACGACAGGTTCGGAAACACCATATATTTT	CARNDRFGNTIYF
TRBV6-5	TRBJ2-2	TRBD2	NA	TGTGCCAGCAGTTACACCGGGACTAGCGGGAGAAGGGAGCTGTTTTTT	CASSYTGTSGRRELFF
TRBV10-1	TRBJ2-1	NA	once	TGCGCCAGCAGTCAGAGGAAATCGGGTGAGCAGTTCTTC	CASSQRKSGEQFF
TRBV18	TRBJ2-6	NA	NA	TGTGCCAGCTCACCACGAGTGAGCTCTGGGGCCAACGTCCTGACTTTC	CASSPRVSSGANVLTF
TRBV13	TRBJ1-6	NA	NA	TGTGCCAGCAGCTTAGAAATGGCAGATTCACCCCTCCACTTT	CASSLEMADSPLHF
TRBV10-1	TRBJ2-5	NA	NA	TGCGCCAGCAGTGAGTCGTTTTCGGGGACCCAGTACTTC	CASSESFSGTQYF
TRBV5-8	TRBJ1-2	NA	NA	TGTGCCAGCAGCTCCGACGGAGGGGACTATGGCTACACCTTC	CASSSDGGDYGYTF
TRBV15	TRBJ2-5	NA	NA	TGTGCCACCAGCAGGGACCACAGGGTCTCGAAGACCCAGTACTTC	CATSRDHRVSKTQYF
TRBV12-3/TRBV12-4	TRBJ2-1	NA	NA	TGTGCCAGCAGTTTACAGCGTGAGCAGTTCTTC	CASSLQREQFF
TRBV7-3	TRBJ2-2	NA	few	TGTGCCAGCAGCTTAAGTCGAGGGGGAGGGGAGCTGTTTTTT	CASSLSRGGGELFF
TRBV2	TRBJ2-3	NA	NA	TGTGCCAGCAGTTCCCGGAGTGTCACAGATACGCAGTATTTT	CASSSRSVTDTQYF
TRBV2	TRBJ1-2	NA	few	TGTGCCAGCAGCGAAGCTCGGGGGGCCTATGGCTACACCTTC	CASSEARGAYGYTF
TRBV14	TRBJ1-1	NA	NA	TGTGCCAGCAGCCGTGTCCGGAACACTGAAGCTTTCTTT	CASSRVRNTEAFF
TRBV6-5	TRBJ2-5	TRBD1	NA	TGTGCCAGCCTCTCGGGACAGGGAGAGACCCAGTACTTC	CASLSGQGETQYF
TRBV7-9	TRBJ2-1	TRBD2	NA	TGTGCCAGCAGCGACACGACTAGCGGGGGGAGTTACAATGAGCAGTTCTTC	CASSDTTSGGSYNEQFF
TRBV7-3	TRBJ2-3	NA	NA	TGTGCCAGCAGCTTAGGCGGGGGCGACACAGATACGCAGTATTTT	CASSLGGGDTDTQYF
TRBV6-5	TRBJ2-7	NA	NA	TGTGCCAGCAGCCCGAAGGGGCCGGAGCAGTACTTC	CASSPKGPEQYF
TRBV2	TRBJ1-1	NA	NA	TGTGCCAGCAGCGATTCCCTGACAGTGAAAGCTTTCTTT	CASSDSLTVKAFF
TRBV18	TRBJ2-3	TRBD1	NA	TGTGCCAGCTCACCCAACAGACAGGGGGCGGTAGATACGCAGTATTTT	CASSPNRQGAVDTQYF
TRBV6-5	TRBJ1-4	TRBD1	NA	TGTGCCAGCAGAGGGACAGCTCCTCGACTGTTTTTT	CASRGTAPRLFF
TRBV3-1/TRBV3-2	TRBJ1-2	NA	NA	TGTGCCTCCGGGGGATATCACGGCTACACCTTC	CASGGYHGYTF
TRBV5-1	TRBJ2-7	NA	NA	TGCGCCAGCAGCAACCCCCTGGACTGGAGAGGCACCAACGAGCAGTACTTC	CASSNPLDWRGTNEQYF
TRBV6-5	TRBJ2-7	NA	once	TGTGCCACCCGGTGGGGCCACTCCTACGAGCAGTACTTC	CATRWGHSYEQYF
TRBV6-2/TRBV6-3	TRBJ1-5	NA	NA	TGTGCCAGCAGTTACAAGACGAGGCAGCCCCAGCATTTT	CASSYKTRQPQHF
TRBV11-2	TRBJ1-5	TRBD1	NA	TGTGCCAGCAGCCTGAGACAGGGCGCGAATCAGCCCCAGCATTTT	CASSLRQGANQPQHF
TRBV5-1	TRBJ1-2	NA	NA	TGCGCCAGCAGCTTCGGGGGAGAGGGCGGCTACACCTTC	CASSFGGEGGYTF
TRBV28	TRBJ1-1	NA	NA	TGTGCCAGCAGGTCCTACGCGGCGGGGAACACTGAAGCTTTCTTT	CASRSYAAGNTEAFF
TRBV28	TRBJ1-1	NA	NA	TGTGCCAGCAGTCCCAGGGGAAGGGGCCATAACACTGAAGCTTTCTTT	CASSPRGRGHNTEAFF
TRBV5-1	TRBJ2-1	NA	NA	TGCGCCAGCAGCTTGGCCTTGTCTAGAATCTCCAATGAGCAGTTCTTC	CASSLALSRISNEQFF
TRBV6-5	TRBJ1-1	NA	NA	TGTGCCAGCACCCTGACAGCGAACACTGAAGCTTTCTTT	CASTLTANTEAFF
TRBV5-5	TRBJ2-5	NA	NA	TGTGCCAGCAGCTTGGCCGCCAGGGCTGAGACCCAGTACTTC	CASSLAARAETQYF
TRBV18	TRBJ2-2	NA	NA	TGTGCCAGCTCACGAGGACAGACCACCGGGGAGCTGTTTTTT	CASSRGQTTGELFF
TRBV9	TRBJ2-3	NA	few	TGTGCCAGCAGCATCACCGGGACTAGCACAGATACGCAGTATTTT	CASSITGTSTDTQYF
TRBV18	TRBJ2-3	NA	few	TGTGCCAGCTCGCCAGGGGCGCGAGATACGCAGTATTTT	CASSPGARDTQYF
TRBV6-5	TRBJ1-2	NA	NA	TGTGCCAGCAGTTTTCGGGGAGACGGCTACACCTTC	CASSFRGDGYTF
TRBV30	TRBJ2-4	NA	NA	TGTGCCTGGAGTGTGGGGGGAAACAAAAACATTCAGTACTTC	CAWSVGGNKNIQYF
TRBV6-1	TRBJ2-6	NA	NA	TGTGCCAGCAGTGACGTGGAGTGGGGGGCCAACGTCCTGACTTTC	CASSDVEWGANVLTF